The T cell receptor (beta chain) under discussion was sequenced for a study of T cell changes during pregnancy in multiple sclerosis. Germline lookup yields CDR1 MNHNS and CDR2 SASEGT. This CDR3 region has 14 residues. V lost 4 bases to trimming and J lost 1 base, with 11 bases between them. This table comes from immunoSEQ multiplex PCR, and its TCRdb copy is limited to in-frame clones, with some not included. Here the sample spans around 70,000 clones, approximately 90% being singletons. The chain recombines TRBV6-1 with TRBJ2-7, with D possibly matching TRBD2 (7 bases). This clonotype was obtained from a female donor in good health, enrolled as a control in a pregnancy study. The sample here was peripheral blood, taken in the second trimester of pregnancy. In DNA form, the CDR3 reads TGTGCCAGCAGTGGTCGGGGGGCATCCTACGAGCAGTACTTC. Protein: CASSGRGASYEQYF.